Listed below are T cell receptor beta chains from one sample, sequenced in a study of blood T cell repertoires in COVID-19. Method: immunoSEQ multiplex PCR; TCRdb's copy keeps in-frame clones and lacks some. The sample contains around 140,000 clones, roughly 87% of which appear only once. The sequenced material came from PBMCs or T cells enriched from blood (not recorded which). These receptors originate from a middle-aged woman who had been exposed to COVID-19. Each CDR3 is given with its conserved first and last residue. A D gene is named only where the DNA matches it firmly. Where a row states a size, it is once, few, many or the class of an expanded clone; other rows omit it.

d_call clone_size j_call v_call cdr3_aa cdr3_nt
- - TRBJ1-1 TRBV3-1/TRBV3-2 CASSHLSSGSRAEAFF TGTGCCAGCAGCCATCTTTCATCGGGGTCTCGCGCTGAAGCTTTCTTT
- - TRBJ2-7 TRBV5-1 CASSFWIALNEQYF TGCGCCAGCAGCTTCTGGATAGCGCTAAACGAGCAGTACTTC
- - TRBJ2-2 TRBV27 CASSFSLAGELFF TGTGCCAGCAGTTTCTCCCTAGCCGGGGAGCTGTTTTTT
- few TRBJ1-1 TRBV7-2 CASSLAINTEAFF TGTGCCAGCAGCTTGGCAATTAACACTGAAGCTTTCTTT
TRBD1 - TRBJ2-1 TRBV5-1 CASSLDRGDNEQFF TGCGCCAGCAGCTTGGACAGGGGCGACAATGAGCAGTTCTTC
TRBD2 - TRBJ2-7 TRBV11-2 CASSFTEKTSGRSYEQYF TGTGCCAGCAGCTTCACTGAAAAGACTAGCGGGAGGAGTTACGAGCAGTACTTC
- - TRBJ2-2 TRBV10-3 CAITGNTGELFF TGTGCCATCACGGGGAACACCGGGGAGCTGTTTTTT
- - TRBJ2-1 TRBV29-1 CSVEPAWRDDDNEQFF TGCAGCGTTGAACCCGCCTGGCGGGACGACGACAATGAGCAGTTCTTC
TRBD1 - TRBJ2-2 TRBV5-1 CASSGGQGANTGELFF TGCGCCAGCAGCGGGGGACAGGGAGCGAACACCGGGGAGCTGTTTTTT
TRBD2 - TRBJ2-3 TRBV10-2 CASSESTGGTQYF TGCGCCAGCAGTGAGTCGACGGGGGGAACGCAGTATTTT
- - TRBJ2-1 TRBV25-1 CASSAVGLSGAYNEQFF TGTGCCAGCAGCGCGGTGGGTCTCAGCGGAGCCTACAATGAGCAGTTCTTC
TRBD1 few TRBJ2-7 TRBV2 CASRWDRSSYEQYF TGTGCCAGCAGATGGGACAGGAGCTCCTACGAGCAGTACTTC
TRBD1 - TRBJ1-4 TRBV9 CASSVGDSSTNEKLFF TGTGCCAGCAGCGTAGGGGACAGCTCAACTAATGAAAAACTGTTTTTT
- few TRBJ1-4 TRBV19 CASSYEATNEKLFF TGTGCCAGTAGTTACGAGGCAACTAATGAAAAACTGTTTTTT
TRBD1 - TRBJ1-5 TRBV6-5 CASSQTGINQPQHF TGTGCCAGCAGCCAGACAGGGATCAATCAGCCCCAGCATTTT
- - TRBJ2-7 TRBV28 CASAGEGGTYEQYF TGTGCCAGCGCGGGGGAGGGGGGAACCTACGAGCAGTACTTC
TRBD2 - TRBJ2-1 TRBV9 CASSVEGLAEQFF TGTGCCAGCAGCGTAGAGGGACTAGCGGAACAGTTCTTC
TRBD1 - TRBJ2-7 TRBV6-5 CASSYTTGKGIYEQYF TGTGCCAGCAGTTATACGACAGGGAAAGGTATCTACGAGCAGTACTTC
TRBD2 once TRBJ2-1 TRBV5-4 CASSAGLAKANEQFF TGTGCCAGCAGTGCCGGACTAGCTAAGGCCAATGAGCAGTTCTTC
TRBD2 - TRBJ2-7 TRBV18 CASSPGGGAPYEQYF TGTGCCAGCTCACCGGGCGGGGGGGCCCCCTACGAGCAGTACTTC
- - TRBJ1-1 TRBV5-1 CASSLGHNMNTEAFF TGCGCCAGCAGCTTGGGTCACAACATGAACACTGAAGCTTTCTTT
- - TRBJ2-7 TRBV28 CASKAGTFHEQYF TGTGCCAGCAAAGCCGGGACTTTCCACGAGCAGTACTTC
- - TRBJ1-1 TRBV19 CASSMSGGANTEAFF TGTGCCAGTAGTATGAGCGGGGGCGCGAACACTGAAGCTTTCTTT